One and the same sample provided the 23 T cell receptor beta chains below, sequenced in a study of blood T cell repertoires in COVID-19 (dated by TCRdb to the early 2020s). Libraries were made using the immunoSEQ multiplex PCR assay. This immuneACCESS table, as held by TCRdb, lists in-frame sequences with V and J called but not all clones. Of the missing ones, under half trace to an unresolved V gene in checked studies; the others have no known cause. This sample is represented by approximately 300,000 clones; approximately 84% of them were singletons. The ten most abundant clones make up 8% to 13% of the sample. The sample was PBMCs or T cells enriched from blood (not recorded which). These receptors originate from a woman aged 18 to 35 who had recovered from COVID-19.

J is TRBJ2-1 and V is TRBV14; 8 nucleotides align to TRBD2. J gave up 8 bases and V 0 bases, and 12 bases lay outside the gene matches. The CDR3 is 17 residues long. Looked up from germline, CDR1 is SGHDN and CDR2 is FVKESK. CDR3 in DNA: TGTGCCAGCAGCCAAGATCCTTTACGGGGGGGCTTCGATGAGCAGTTCTTC. The encoded protein is CASSQDPLRGGFDEQFF.

This chain uses TRBV6-5 with TRBJ1-2, with TRBD1 matching 8 bases. The J segment lost 1 base and the V segment lost 6 bases, leaving 4 bases of the junction unmatched. Germline CDR1 MNHEY, CDR2 SVGAGI. The CDR3 runs to 14 residues. The CDR3 nucleotides are TGTGCCAGCAGACTCGGACAGGGTAACTATGGCTACACCTTC. Residues: CASRLGQGNYGYTF.

This sequence joins TRBV3-1 (or the pseudogene TRBV3-2) and TRBJ1-2, with D unclear. The CDR3 sequence is 12 residues long. Looked up from germline, CDR1 is LGHDT and CDR2 is YNNKEL (reference sequence). The germline V and J ends were trimmed by 2 bases and 4 bases, with 5 bases remaining between them. DNA for the CDR3: TGTGCCAGCAGCCAAACAGCCTATGGCTACACCTTC. Translated: CASSQTAYGYTF.

The rearrangement uses TRBV7-9 and TRBJ1-3; TRBD1 aligns across 7 bases. The CDR3 has 18 residues. Per germline, CDR1 SEHNR and CDR2 FQNEAQ (reference sequence). V shed 5 bases, J shed 0 bases, and the junction held 13 bases outside the gene matches. The CDR3 protein is CASSRNPRTGRSGNTIYF. CDR3 coding DNA: TGTGCCAGCAGCCGCAACCCTAGGACAGGTCGCTCTGGAAACACCATATATTTT.

The gene calls are TRBV9 and TRBJ2-1; TRBD2 aligns across 8 bases. This CDR3 spans 15 amino acids. V trimming: 1 base; J trimming: 4 bases; junction bases outside the gene matches: 4. CDR1 SGDLS and CDR2 YYNGEE come from the germline V gene. The CDR3 reads CASSVLAGPYNEQFF. CDR3 nucleotide sequence: TGTGCCAGCAGCGTATTAGCGGGACCATACAATGAGCAGTTCTTC. The whole variable domain, remainder taken from reference TRBV9 and TRBJ2-1, is DSGVTQTPKHLITATGQRVTLRCSPRSGDLSVYWYQQSLDQGLQFLIQYYNGEERAKGNILERFSAQQFPDLHSELNLSSLELGDSALYFCASSVLAGPYNEQFFGPGTRLTVL.

CDR3 amino acids: CASSRPGGTEAFF. The CDR3 nucleotides read TGTGCCAGCAGTCGCCCGGGGGGCACTGAAGCTTTCTTT. This chain connects TRBV28 to TRBJ1-1, with D tentatively TRBD1 (5 bases). The CDR3 consists of 13 residues. The V end was cut by 5 bases, the J end by 4 bases, with 11 bases between. Germline CDR1 and CDR2: MDHEN and SYDVKM.

The chain carries TRBV11-2 and TRBJ1-1; the match to TRBD1 covers 7 bases. V shed 0 bases and J 1 base; nucleotides not matched to a gene: 14. The V gene's germline CDR1 is SGHAT and CDR2 FQNNGV. This CDR3 has 19 amino acids. The CDR3 bases are TGTGCCAGCAGCTTAGATTTAGGGCATTGGACAGGAGGGAACACTGAAGCTTTCTTT. Amino acids: CASSLDLGHWTGGNTEAFF.

V gene TRBV30 combines with J gene TRBJ2-2; TRBD2 agrees at 7 bases. V was pared by 4 bases and J by 4 bases, with 6 bases of the junction left unmatched. This CDR3 comprises 14 residues. Germline V CDR1 and CDR2: GTSNPN, SVGIG (reference sequence). The CDR3, as DNA: TGTGCCTGGAATGAACTAGCGCTCACCGGGGAGCTGTTTTTT. It codes for CAWNELALTGELFF.

The DNA for the CDR3 is TGTGCCAGTAGTCCCCCAGGACTCCTTTTCAATCAGCCCCAGCATTTT. This sequence encodes CASSPPGLLFNQPQHF. The chain is built from TRBV19 and TRBJ1-5; D unresolved. The CDR3 totals 16 residues. CDR1 is LNHDA, CDR2 SQIVND, per germline (reference sequence). V was shortened by 5 bases and J by 3 bases, with 17 bases between the two germline ends.

CDR3 DNA: TGTGCTAGTGGTGGGACAGGACTGATAGAGACCCAGTACTTC. Translated: CASGGTGLIETQYF. This chain connects TRBV12-5 to TRBJ2-5, with 8 bases identical to TRBD1. This CDR3 is 14 amino acids long. J was trimmed by 4 bases and V by 5 bases; bases with no gene match: 6. Germline loops: CDR1 LGHNT, CDR2 FRNRAP.

V is TRBV12-3 or TRBV12-4 and J is TRBJ1-1; D is unresolved. The CDR3 length is 13 residues. Trimming took 3 bases from V and 5 from J, leaving 10 bases between them. The DNA of the CDR3 is TGTGCCAGCAGTTTTTCCTCGGAGACTGAAGCTTTCTTT. Its protein product is CASSFSSETEAFF.

This clone was seen a handful of times. The chain is built from TRBV6-5 and TRBJ2-3; 11 bases are a match to TRBD2. CDR3 length: 15 residues. Per the germline V gene, CDR1 is MNHEY and CDR2 is SVGAGI. The ends lost 5 bases at V and 2 bases at J; junction bases unmatched: 3. The CDR3 nucleotides are TGTGCCAGCAGTAGGGGACTAGCGGACACAGATACGCAGTATTTT. It codes for CASSRGLADTDTQYF.

The chain links TRBV7-9 to TRBJ1-1; 7 bases line up with TRBD1. The V segment lost 5 bases and the J segment 4 bases; nucleotides outside the gene matches: 4. Germline assignment: CDR1 SEHNR and CDR2 FQNEAQ (reference sequence). CDR3 length: 13 residues. CDR3 sequence (DNA): TGTGCCAGCAGCACCAGACAGGGCACTGAAGCTTTCTTT. Translating it yields CASSTRQGTEAFF.

The V call is TRBV6-5, the J call TRBJ1-1; D unclear. Germline CDR1 reads MNHEY; CDR2 reads SVGAGI. Trimming took off 7 bases at V and 1 base at J, with 10 bases between the two ends. The CDR3 runs 13 residues. The CDR3, as DNA: TGTGCCAGCACCCCCCGGGAGAACACTGAAGCTTTCTTT. This sequence encodes CASTPRENTEAFF.

The chain uses TRBV9 and TRBJ2-3; 7 bases match TRBD2. Per germline, CDR1 SGDLS and CDR2 YYNGEE. V gave up 5 bases and J gave up 6 bases; unmatched junction bases: 12. This CDR3 is built from 15 residues. Written as DNA, the CDR3 is TGTGCCAGCAGTCCACGAAGCGGGGCCTCGGATACGCAGTATTTT. It yields the protein CASSPRSGASDTQYF.

The V gene is TRBV5-1, the J gene TRBJ2-7; the D gene is possibly TRBD2 (5 bases). CDR1 SGHRS and CDR2 YFSETQ come from the germline V gene. The CDR3 has 15 amino acids. The V gene lost 3 bases and the J gene lost 5 bases, with 18 bases spanning the gap. CDR3 bases: TGCGCCAGCAGCTCCCTGGACGGCCTGCGGGACGAGCAGTACTTC. Its protein product is CASSSLDGLRDEQYF. Supplemented by reference TRBV5-1 and TRBJ2-7, the full variable domain reads KAGVTQTPRYLIKTRGQQVTLSCSPISGHRSVSWYQQTPGQGLQFLFEYFSETQRNKGNFPGRFSGRQFSNSRSEMNVSTLELGDSALYLCASSSLDGLRDEQYFGPGTRLTVT.

The chain joins TRBV6-5 to TRBJ1-4, with 8 nucleotides matching TRBD1. Germline V gene lookup returns CDR1 MNHEY and CDR2 SVGAGI. V was clipped by 2 bases and J by 4 bases; unmatched bases: 3. CDR3 length equals 15 residues. The CDR3 is CASSYGTGFNEKLFF. The CDR3 DNA follows: TGTGCCAGCAGTTACGGGACAGGTTTTAATGAAAAACTGTTTTTT.

The rearrangement links TRBV19 to TRBJ2-2; 12 positions agree with TRBD2. The CDR3 extends over 16 amino acids. Germline-derived CDR1 and CDR2 are LNHDA and SQIVND (reference sequence). Trimming cost V 5 bases and J 4 bases; bases outside gene matches: 5. CDR3 nucleotide sequence: TGTGCCAGTAGTGGCTTGACTAGCGGGGGCACCGGGGAGCTGTTTTTT. Encoded protein: CASSGLTSGGTGELFF.

This chain uses TRBV12-5 with TRBJ2-3; D perhaps matches TRBD2 (6 bases). CDR3 size: 15 residues. With 6 bases removed from V and 2 bases from J, the gap between germline ends came to 15 bases. CDR1 is LGHNT, CDR2 FRNRAP, per germline. CDR3 sequence reads: CASGPGVADTDTQYF. DNA of the CDR3: TGTGCTAGTGGGCCGGGAGTAGCGGACACAGATACGCAGTATTTT.

The chain couples TRBV28 to TRBJ1-2; D might be TRBD1 (6 bases). Germline CDR1 is MDHEN and CDR2 is SYDVKM. The V end lost 2 bases, the J end lost 3 bases, and 7 bases lay between the germline ends. CDR3 length equals 13 residues. CDR3 bases: TGTGCCAGCAGTTTAGCAGGGGACTATGGCTACACCTTC. It encodes CASSLAGDYGYTF.

DNA of the CDR3: TGTGCCAGCTCATCTGACAAGAACACTGAAGCTTTCTTT. Translating gives CASSSDKNTEAFF. V usage is TRBV18 and J usage is TRBJ1-1, with D unclear. The CDR3 is made up of 13 amino acids. Germline loops: CDR1 KGHSH, CDR2 LQKENI. V lost 5 bases and J lost 1, with 8 bases in between. The full variable domain, completed using reference TRBV18 and TRBJ1-1, is NAGVMQNPRHLVRRRGQEARLRCSPMKGHSHVYWYRQLPEEGLKFMVYLQKENIIDESGMPKERFSAEFPKEGPSILRIQQVVRGDSAAYFCASSSDKNTEAFFGQGTRLTVV.

The J gene is TRBJ2-7, the V gene TRBV9; possibly TRBD1 for D (5 bases). This CDR3 is built from 14 residues. Germline V gene data show CDR1 as SGDLS and CDR2 as YYNGEE. The ends were cut back, 0 bases at V and 2 bases at J, with 9 bases in the middle. The CDR3 DNA sequence: TGTGCCAGCAGCGTAGGTGCAGGGACCTACGAGCAGTACTTC. The encoded protein is CASSVGAGTYEQYF.

This chain joins TRBV30 and TRBJ1-2, with D perhaps matching TRBD1 (5 bases). Trimming took off 4 bases at V and 2 bases at J, with 14 bases between the two ends. Per the germline V gene, CDR1 is GTSNPN and CDR2 is SVGIG (reference sequence). The CDR3 contains 14 residues. The CDR3 reads CAWKLQGTNYGYTF. CDR3 sequence (DNA): TGTGCCTGGAAGTTGCAGGGAACAAACTATGGCTACACCTTC. The full variable domain, completed using reference TRBV30 and TRBJ1-2, is SQTIHQWPATLVQPVGSPLSLECTVEGTSNPNLYWYRQAAGRGLQLLFYSVGIGQISSEVPQNLSASRPQDRQFILSSKKLLLSDSGFYLCAWKLQGTNYGYTFGSGTRLTVV.